This T cell receptor (beta chain) was sequenced for a study of blood T cell repertoires in COVID-19. Across the study: Researchers got acute and convalescent COVID-19 samples from the United States, Italy and Spain. The cDNA or gDNA used as material had been derived from T cells, B-cell-depleted T cells, or PBMCs.

Authors' methods: Estimated nucleated cell counts came from reference gene primer amplification. Using immunoSEQ multiplex PCR, the repertoire was profiled, and TCRdb retains in-frame clones only, with some absent. That table supplies the V and J calls and clone size; D and trimming were determined from the DNA. The sample holds fewer than 85,000 clones, 82% seen once. This CDR3 contains 16 residues. Germline V lookup: CDR1 MGHDK, CDR2 SYGVNS. V lost 5 bases and J lost 1, with 16 bases in between. The sequence derives from a woman aged 55-69 years with acute or convalescent COVID-19. The sequencing sample was made of peripheral blood. The chain couples TRBV25-1 to TRBJ2-3; D perhaps matches TRBD2 (5 bases). The CDR3 loop reads CASSPPGIGGTDTQYF. The CDR3 DNA reads TGTGCCAGCAGTCCCCCCGGGATCGGTGGCACAGATACGCAGTATTTT.